The clone carrying this T cell receptor beta chain occurred a few times. The target antigen is unknown. Germline CDR1 and CDR2: MNHEY and SVGEGT. CDR3 size: 15 residues. V dropped 2 bases and J dropped 3 bases, with 13 bases sitting between them. TCRdb itself ran the reads through MiXCR, one entry per CDR3 protein. This sample yields 650,000 to 900,000 distinct CDR3 sequences, of which just under 30% are seen a single time; about an eighth belongs to the top ten. These data originate in a study of T cell repertoires in cytomegalovirus infection. The chain uses TRBV6-2 or TRBV6-3 and TRBJ1-2, with D unresolved. The receptor comes from a human donor in good health (CMV status not recorded). Some clones in this sample may be carry-over from other donors' samples. The sample was cultured CD8+ T cells from PBMCs, taken from culture after CMV antigen stimulation. CDR3 coding DNA: TGTGCCAGCAGTTACATGGTCAGCAGAGACTATGGCTACACCTTC. Translated: CASSYMVSRDYGYTF.